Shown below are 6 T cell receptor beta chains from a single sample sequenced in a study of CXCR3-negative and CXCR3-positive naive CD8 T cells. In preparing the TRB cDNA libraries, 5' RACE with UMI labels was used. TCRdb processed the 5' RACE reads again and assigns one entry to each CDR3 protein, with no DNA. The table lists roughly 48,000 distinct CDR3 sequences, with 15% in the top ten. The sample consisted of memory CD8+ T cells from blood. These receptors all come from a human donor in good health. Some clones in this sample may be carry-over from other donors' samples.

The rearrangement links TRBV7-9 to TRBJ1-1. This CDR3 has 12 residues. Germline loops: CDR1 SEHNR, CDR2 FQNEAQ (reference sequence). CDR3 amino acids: CASSASQEGAFF.

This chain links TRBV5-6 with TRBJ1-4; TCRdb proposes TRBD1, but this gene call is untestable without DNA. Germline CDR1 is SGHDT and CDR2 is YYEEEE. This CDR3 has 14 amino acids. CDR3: CASSFDQGNEKLFF.

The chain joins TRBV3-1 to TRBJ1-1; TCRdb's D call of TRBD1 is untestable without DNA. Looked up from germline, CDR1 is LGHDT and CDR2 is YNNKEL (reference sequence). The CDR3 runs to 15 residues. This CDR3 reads CASSQQSDTGVEAFF.

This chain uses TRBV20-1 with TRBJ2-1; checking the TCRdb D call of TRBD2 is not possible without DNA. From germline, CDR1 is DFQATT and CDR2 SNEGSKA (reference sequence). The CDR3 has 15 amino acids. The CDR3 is CSANLAGGPYNEQFF.

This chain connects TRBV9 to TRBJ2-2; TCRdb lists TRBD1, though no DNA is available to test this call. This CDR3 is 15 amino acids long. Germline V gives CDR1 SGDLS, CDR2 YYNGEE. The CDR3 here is CASSAGTGNTGELFF.

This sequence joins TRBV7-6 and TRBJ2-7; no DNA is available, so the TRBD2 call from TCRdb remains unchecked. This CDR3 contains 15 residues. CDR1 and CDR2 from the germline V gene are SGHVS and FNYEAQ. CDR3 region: CASSLTSGNYYEQYF. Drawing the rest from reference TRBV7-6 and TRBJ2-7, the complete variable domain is GAGVSQSPRYKVTKRGQDVALRCDPISGHVSLYWYRQALGQGPEFLTYFNYEAQQDKSGLPNDRFSAERPEGSISTLTIQRTEQRDSAMYRCASSLTSGNYYEQYFGPGTRLTVT.